Given below is one T cell receptor beta chain in context. Clones were read by immunoSEQ multiplex PCR, and TCRdb kept only the in-frame ones, dropping some. This sample carries 20,000 to 30,000 clones, around 90% of them seen once, and the ten largest clones take just under 9.5%. In germline, CDR1 is SGHKS, CDR2 YYEKEE (reference sequence). V was trimmed by 0 bases and J by 2 bases, leaving 12 bases between them. The CDR3 is made up of 15 amino acids. This sample stems from a study of T cell changes during pregnancy in multiple sclerosis. The V call is TRBV5-5, the J call TRBJ2-7; maybe TRBD2 (5 bases). The specimen was CD8+ T cells from peripheral blood mononuclear cells, collected in the third trimester of pregnancy. This sequence originates from a female donor in good health, enrolled as a control in a pregnancy study. CDR3 nucleotides: TGTGCCAGCAGCTTGGTTACGGGGTTGGCCTACGAGCAGTACTTC. Protein product: CASSLVTGLAYEQYF.